Sequencing of this TCR beta chain was carried out in a study of T-cell memory formation after mild COVID-19. Notes on the study in general: CD4/CD8 balance held among clones contracting day 15 to 85, and later expanders leaned CD4+. CD4+ clones that contracted lay mainly in CM and EM; CD8+ ones lay in EMRA.

The trim removed 0 bases at V and 4 bases at J, leaving 7 bases unmatched. Germline loops: CDR1 LGHNA, CDR2 YSLEER. This CDR3 is built from 17 residues. Each CDR3 protein gets one entry after TCRdb re-called the 5' RACE reads with MiXCR. Of roughly 480,000 distinct CDR3 sequences in the sample, roughly 25% were seen once. A few counts support this clonotype. Antigen: not known. This chain links TRBV4-3 with TRBJ2-3; 10 positions agree with TRBD1. This receptor was taken from an adult woman who had mild COVID-19 (a few samples of this study predate the infection). Cell type and time point are not known. Input material: PBMCs or a T cell subset sorted from them (not recorded which). The CDR3 DNA reads TGCGCCAGCAGCCAAGATCGGGGACAGGGGCTATCAGATACGCAGTATTTT. Residues: CASSQDRGQGLSDTQYF.